The text below deals with one T cell receptor beta chain. Generated by immunoSEQ multiplex PCR, the TCRdb table keeps only in-frame clones and is missing some. Of about 55,000 clones detected, nearly 90% appear once; the ten largest clones hold 3.5% to 4.5%. These data come from a study of control samples from healthy donors and cancer patients. Trimming removed 5 bases from V and 4 bases from J; junction bases left unmatched: 10. The CDR3 covers 15 residues. CDR1 and CDR2 (germline): KGHDR, SFDVKD. The chain employs TRBV24-1 and TRBJ2-7, with 7 bases identical to TRBD2. This TCR was sampled from a man aged 50-59 years in good health. The sequenced sample consisted of blood. CDR3 sequence reads: CATSGSRESTYEQYF. The CDR3 coding sequence is TGTGCCACCAGTGGTTCGCGGGAGTCCACGTACGAGCAGTACTTC.